This entry lists 32 T cell receptor beta chains sequenced from one sample in a study of OX40 agonist ivuxolimab in advanced cancers. Produced via immunoSEQ multiplex PCR; TCRdb's table is partial and in-frame only. The sample holds 35,000 to 40,000 clones, roughly 80% seen once. The material sequenced was CD4+ or CD8+ T cells sorted from blood, taken in a trial of the OX40 agonist ivuxolimab. These receptors came from an adult with an advanced solid tumor such as melanoma, head and neck, liver or kidney cancer.

This clone was detected only once. The chain links TRBV18 to TRBJ1-1; 7 bases are shared with TRBD1. This CDR3 has 16 residues. Germline V gives CDR1 KGHSH, CDR2 LQKENI. V shed 4 bases, J shed 0 bases, and the junction held 8 bases outside the gene matches. The CDR3 protein is CASSRRDSDMNTEAFF. The CDR3 nucleotides are TGTGCCAGCTCACGGCGGGACAGCGATATGAACACTGAAGCTTTCTTT.

The chain joins TRBV7-3 to TRBJ2-1; 9 bases fit TRBD2. This CDR3 is 15 amino acids long. Germline CDR1 SGHTA, CDR2 FQGTGA. The junction had 8 bases not matched to a gene; V was cut back by 2 bases and J by 9 bases. CDR3 loop: CASSLVASGVGEQFF. The CDR3 coding sequence is TGTGCCAGCAGCTTAGTCGCTAGCGGGGTTGGTGAGCAGTTCTTC. Looking up the rest from reference TRBV7-3 and TRBJ2-1 gives the full variable domain: GAGVSQTPSNKVTEKGKYVELRCDPISGHTALYWYRQSLGQGPEFLIYFQGTGAADDSGLPNDRFFAVRPEGSVSTLKIQRTERGDSAVYLCASSLVASGVGEQFFGPGTRLTVL.

The CDR3 DNA follows: TGCGCCAGCAGTTCGGGACTAGCGGGGGGGCAGAGGAGGCAGTACTTC. Its translation: CASSSGLAGGQRRQYF. The chain carries TRBV5-1 and TRBJ2-7, with 16 bases aligning to TRBD2. This CDR3 region has 16 residues. J was trimmed by 9 bases and V by 5 bases; bases with no gene match: 11. CDR1 is SGHRS and CDR2 is YFSETQ in the germline V gene. The whole variable domain, remainder taken from reference TRBV5-1 and TRBJ2-7, is KAGVTQTPRYLIKTRGQQVTLSCSPISGHRSVSWYQQTPGQGLQFLFEYFSETQRNKGNFPGRFSGRQFSNSRSEMNVSTLELGDSALYLCASSSGLAGGQRRQYFGPGTRLTVT.

The chain has TRBV19 and TRBJ1-2, with D unresolved. The germline V gene has CDR1 LNHDA and CDR2 SQIVND (reference sequence). This CDR3 has 14 residues. Trimming cost V 4 bases and J 2 bases, with 11 bases left between them. The CDR3 coding sequence is TGTGCCAGTAGTAGAGGGCCCCTGAACTATGGCTACACCTTC. Encoded protein: CASSRGPLNYGYTF.

CDR3 protein: CASRCRGKNQPQHF. CDR3 nucleotide sequence: TGTGCCAGCAGATGTCGGGGCAAAAATCAGCCCCAGCATTTT. The chain employs TRBV28 and TRBJ1-5, with D possibly matching TRBD1 (5 bases). CDR1 is MDHEN and CDR2 is SYDVKM in the germline V gene. The CDR3 totals 14 residues. Trimming removed 6 bases at V and 4 bases at J, with 13 bases between.

This chain joins TRBV9 and TRBJ2-7; no clear D gene. V lost 0 bases, J lost 5 bases, and 15 bases lay in between. The CDR3 loop spans 15 amino acids. Germline V gives CDR1 SGDLS, CDR2 YYNGEE. CDR3 region: CASSVGVSSPNEQYF. The CDR3 DNA follows: TGTGCCAGCAGCGTAGGGGTTAGCTCCCCTAACGAGCAGTACTTC.

The chain has TRBV21-1 and TRBJ1-5; the listed D gene, TRBD1, was not tested against the DNA. TRBV21-1 is described as a pseudogene. The CDR3 length is 13 residues. CDR3: CASSKGDNQPQHF. DNA for the CDR3: TGTGCCAGCAGCAAAGGGGACAACCAGCCCCAGCATTTT.

Written as DNA, the CDR3 is TGTGCCAGCAGCTCGGGGGTATCGTGGGAGCAGTACTTC. Its translation: CASSSGVSWEQYF. This chain connects TRBV7-9 to TRBJ2-7, with D possibly matching TRBD2 (6 bases). This CDR3 contains 13 residues. The V and J ends lost 4 bases and 7 bases respectively, with 14 bases between them. Germline CDR1 reads SEHNR; CDR2 reads FQNEAQ (reference sequence).

The chain uses TRBV15 and TRBJ1-2; D remains unclear. V lost 0 bases, J lost 3 bases, and 14 bases lay in between. Germline V gene sequence: CDR1 LNHNV, CDR2 YYDKDF (reference sequence). CDR3 length equals 16 residues. CDR3 loop: CATSRDKVNGYYGYTF. The CDR3 coding sequence is TGTGCCACCAGCAGAGATAAAGTTAATGGGTACTATGGCTACACCTTC.

J is TRBJ2-3 and V is TRBV29-1; D is perhaps TRBD1 (5 bases). The germline gives CDR1 SQVTM, CDR2 ANQGSEA. With 4 bases removed from V and 10 bases from J, the gap between germline ends came to 12 bases. The CDR3 contains 11 residues. CDR3 residues: CSVVVDIAQYF. The CDR3 DNA follows: TGCAGCGTTGTGGTGGACATTGCGCAGTATTTT.

V usage is TRBV11-2 and J usage is TRBJ2-5, with 7 bases fitting TRBD2. Germline CDR1 SGHAT, CDR2 FQNNGV. The CDR3 covers 14 residues. J was trimmed by 0 bases and V by 5 bases; bases with no gene match: 3. CDR3 bases: TGTGCCAGCAGCCCAACTAGCGACCAAGAGACCCAGTACTTC. Residues: CASSPTSDQETQYF.

V and J are TRBV27 and TRBJ1-6, with 7 bases aligning to TRBD1. The V gene's germline CDR1 is MNHEY and CDR2 SMNVEV (reference sequence). V shed 1 base and J 8 bases; nucleotides not matched to a gene: 5. This CDR3 is 15 amino acids long. CDR3 DNA sequence: TGTGCCAGCAGTTTATTGGGACAGTTTTATTCACCCCTCCACTTT. Its translation: CASSLLGQFYSPLHF.

This clone came up a few times. The chain combines TRBV2 with TRBJ1-5, with 9 bases aligning to TRBD1. The CDR3 is made up of 15 amino acids. Germline V gene sequence: CDR1 SNHLY, CDR2 FYNNEI. The V segment lost 4 bases and the J segment 5 bases; nucleotides outside the gene matches: 6. This chain's CDR3 is CASSGGQGSYQPQHF. The CDR3 DNA follows: TGTGCCAGCAGTGGGGGACAGGGCAGTTATCAGCCCCAGCATTTT. Looking up the rest from reference TRBV2 and TRBJ1-5 gives the full variable domain: EPEVTQTPSHQVTQMGQEVILRCVPISNHLYFYWYRQILGQKVEFLVSFYNNEISEKSEIFDDQFSVERPDGSNFTLKIRSTKLEDSAMYFCASSGGQGSYQPQHFGDGTRLSIL.

In its sample, this clone was seen once. V and J are TRBV7-9 and TRBJ2-5; D not certain. V was shortened by 4 bases and J by 5 bases, with 11 bases between the two germline ends. Germline V lookup: CDR1 SEHNR, CDR2 FQNEAQ (reference sequence). The CDR3 is 13 residues long. The CDR3 region has the DNA TGTGCCAGCAGCTCTACTAAGGACGAGACCCAGTACTTC. This encodes CASSSTKDETQYF.

The rearrangement links TRBV19 to TRBJ2-7; tentative D call: TRBD2 (7 bases). CDR3 length: 14 amino acids. Deletions cut 7 bases from V and 4 bases from J, with 17 bases between. CDR1 LNHDA and CDR2 SQIVND come from the germline V gene (reference sequence). The CDR3 coding sequence is TGTGCCAGTAAAGAGGGAGGGGGAAGGTACGAGCAGTACTTC. Encoded protein: CASKEGGGRYEQYF.

In this sample, this clone turned up a few times. Written as DNA, the CDR3 is TGCGCCAGCAGCCTAGGGACGCCGAATCAGCCCCAGCATTTT. Residues: CASSLGTPNQPQHF. The rearrangement joins TRBV5-1 to TRBJ1-5, with TRBD1 as a possible D gene (5 bases). The CDR3 consists of 14 residues. Per germline, CDR1 SGHRS and CDR2 YFSETQ. V was cut by 4 bases and J by 4 bases, with 12 bases left in between. Filled out from reference TRBV5-1 and TRBJ1-5, the complete variable domain reads KAGVTQTPRYLIKTRGQQVTLSCSPISGHRSVSWYQQTPGQGLQFLFEYFSETQRNKGNFPGRFSGRQFSNSRSEMNVSTLELGDSALYLCASSLGTPNQPQHFGDGTRLSIL.

The chain uses TRBV4-1 and TRBJ2-1; D call uncertain. Trimming took 2 bases from V and 6 from J, leaving 8 bases between them. CDR1 MGHRA and CDR2 YSYEKL come from the germline V gene. The CDR3 runs to 13 residues. In nucleotides, the CDR3 is TGCGCCAGCAGCCAATGGAATAGCAATGAGCAGTTCTTC. Its translation: CASSQWNSNEQFF.

The chain joins TRBV7-6 to TRBJ1-6; the match to TRBD1 covers 9 bases. The germline V gene encodes CDR1 SGHVS and CDR2 FNYEAQ. The junction had 3 bases not matched to a gene; V was cut back by 3 bases and J by 9 bases. CDR3 size: 14 residues. The CDR3 region has the DNA TGTGCCAGCAGCTTGAGGGGACAGGGTTCACCCCTCCACTTT. Encoded protein: CASSLRGQGSPLHF. The variable domain in full, completed from reference TRBV7-6 and TRBJ1-6, reads GAGVSQSPRYKVTKRGQDVALRCDPISGHVSLYWYRQALGQGPEFLTYFNYEAQQDKSGLPNDRFSAERPEGSISTLTIQRTEQRDSAMYRCASSLRGQGSPLHFGNGTRLTVT.

The genes are TRBV7-3 and TRBJ2-2; 11 bases are a match to TRBD2. Germline loops: CDR1 SGHTA, CDR2 FQGTGA. V was clipped by 4 bases and J by 6 bases; unmatched bases: 4. The CDR3 extends over 15 amino acids. The CDR3 nucleotides read TGTGCCAGCAGCTCTAGCGGGGGGAGCTCCGGGGAGCTGTTTTTT. Translation gives CASSSSGGSSGELFF.

The count of this clone is one. The chain has TRBV5-1 and TRBJ1-3; no clear D gene. The CDR3 covers 14 residues. With 1 base removed from V and 1 base from J, the gap between germline ends came to 6 bases. Germline CDR1 and CDR2: SGHRS and YFSETQ. The CDR3 DNA follows: TGCGCCAGCAGCTTGTCAGGTTCTGGAAACACCATATATTTT. Its protein product is CASSLSGSGNTIYF.

This clone occurred once. This chain connects TRBV6-6 to TRBJ1-1, with a tentative D call TRBD1 (5 bases). This CDR3 comprises 15 residues. Trimming took 6 bases from V and 0 from J, leaving 14 bases between them. Germline CDR1 MNHNY, CDR2 SVGAGI (reference sequence). CDR3 DNA sequence: TGTGCCAGCAGGGCCGCAGGGAGGTTGAACACTGAAGCTTTCTTT. This codes for CASRAAGRLNTEAFF.

The rearrangement joins TRBV7-6 to TRBJ2-1; D is unresolved. V was clipped by 1 base and J by 5 bases, with 9 bases between them. The length of the CDR3 is 14 residues. Germline V lookup: CDR1 SGHVS, CDR2 FNYEAQ. CDR3 sequence (DNA): TGTGCCAGCAGCTTAGGGATGAACAACAATGAGCAGTTCTTC. This sequence encodes CASSLGMNNNEQFF.

This chain connects TRBV10-3 to TRBJ1-6; D not certain. The CDR3 consists of 17 residues. Germline CDR1 and CDR2: ENHRY and SYGVKD. V dropped 2 bases and J dropped 0 bases, with 11 bases sitting between them. The CDR3 coding sequence is TGTGCCATCAGTGAGGGGGATGGTAGCTCCTATAATTCACCCCTCCACTTT. It codes for CAISEGDGSSYNSPLHF.

The chain couples TRBV28 to TRBJ1-1, with D unclear. There are 14 residues in the CDR3. Germline CDR1 MDHEN, CDR2 SYDVKM. Trimming left V 7 bases short and J 1 base short, with 13 bases between. The CDR3 reads CASKGRGWNTEAFF. CDR3 in DNA: TGTGCCAGCAAAGGCAGAGGGTGGAACACTGAAGCTTTCTTT.

This clone was counted a single time. The V gene is TRBV6-5, the J gene TRBJ2-4; D is perhaps TRBD2 (6 bases). Looked up from germline, CDR1 is MNHEY and CDR2 is SVGAGI. The CDR3 has 14 amino acids. With 6 bases removed from V and 4 bases from J, the gap between germline ends came to 13 bases. The CDR3 DNA is TGTGCCAGCAGGGAGGGACGGGCAAAAAACATTCAGTACTTC. This translates into CASREGRAKNIQYF.

This clone has more than one count but fewer than ten. V is TRBV9 and J is TRBJ2-6; D unclear. V shed 4 bases and J shed 0 bases, with 8 bases lying between them. Germline values: CDR1 SGDLS, CDR2 YYNGEE. The CDR3 covers 15 residues. For the CDR3, the DNA is TGTGCCAGCAGCACGGGCCCCTCTGGGGCCAACGTCCTGACTTTC. Its translation is CASSTGPSGANVLTF.

V usage is TRBV7-6 and J usage is TRBJ2-5; no clear D. This CDR3 is 15 amino acids long. V was clipped by 1 base and J by 0 bases, with 9 bases between them. The V gene's germline CDR1 is SGHVS and CDR2 FNYEAQ. CDR3 sequence reads: CASSLEASYQETQYF. CDR3 DNA: TGTGCCAGCAGCTTAGAAGCGAGTTACCAAGAGACCCAGTACTTC.

The chain couples TRBV19 to TRBJ2-1; no firm D call. Germline V gene data show CDR1 as LNHDA and CDR2 as SQIVND (reference sequence). V lost 0 bases, J lost 3 bases, and 3 bases lay in between. The CDR3 spans 13 residues. The CDR3 loop reads CASSIDNYNEQFF. In DNA form, the CDR3 reads TGTGCCAGTAGTATAGACAACTACAATGAGCAGTTCTTC.

The V and J genes are TRBV19 and TRBJ1-4; a possible D gene is TRBD1 (5 bases). Deletions cut 6 bases from V and 11 bases from J, with 28 bases between. Germline CDR1 reads LNHDA; CDR2 reads SQIVND (reference sequence). The CDR3 has 17 residues. The CDR3 protein is CASSSNFGTQLWTKLFF. In nucleotides, the CDR3 is TGTGCCAGTAGCAGTAATTTTGGGACGCAACTTTGGACGAAACTGTTTTTT.

The chain recombines TRBV5-6 with TRBJ2-5, with unresolved D. V was cut by 1 base and J by 2 bases, with 6 bases left in between. Germline-derived CDR1 and CDR2 are SGHDT and YYEEEE. The CDR3 consists of 13 residues. CDR3 amino acids: CASSLSPQETQYF. The DNA of the CDR3 is TGTGCCAGCAGCTTGTCGCCACAAGAGACCCAGTACTTC.

The chain carries TRBV19 and TRBJ1-1; 7 nucleotides align to TRBD1. Losses at the gene ends were 6 bases for V and 4 bases for J; bases not matched to a gene: 8. The CDR3 has 14 residues. Per germline, CDR1 LNHDA and CDR2 SQIVND (reference sequence). The CDR3 loop is CASRTTGVGTEAFF. The CDR3, as DNA: TGTGCCAGTAGGACAACAGGGGTCGGCACTGAAGCTTTCTTT.

Remarks on this clone: Since a much larger clone is just one base distant, this may be a read error. This sequence joins TRBV28 and TRBJ1-6; D gene uncertain. The CDR3 covers 16 residues. Trimming left V 3 bases short and J 0 bases short, with 9 bases between. The germline gives CDR1 MDHEN, CDR2 SYDVKM. DNA of the CDR3: TGTGCCAGCAGTTTTGAGGGCAGCTCCTATAATTCACCCCTCCACTTT. Its protein is CASSFEGSSYNSPLHF.